The entry below describes one T cell receptor beta chain. Its antigen remains unknown. A deep-level run was used for the assay. Authors' analysis steps: Junction-only immunoSEQ data arrived without quality scores, meaning filtering differed. The table came from immunoSEQ multiplex PCR; TCRdb's copy has only in-frame clones and leaves some out. The V and J calls and clone size were taken over from that table, and D and trimming were inferred from the DNA. The table records millions of clones, 95% of them present only once. This sample is drawn from a study of shared clonotypes between healthy human individuals. Study-wide points: There were few donors, and this limited the genetic and exposure-history diversity represented.

The germline gives CDR1 MNHNY, CDR2 SVGAGI (reference sequence). This CDR3 has 12 residues. V was clipped by 5 bases and J by 11 bases; unmatched bases: 7. Naive CD45RA+ and memory CD45RA-negative subsets were split from CD4+ cells. The sample was naive CD4+ T cells sorted from blood. Described subset: CD45RA+ positively selected. The TCR comes from a man aged 18 to 29 in good health. The rearrangement links TRBV6-6 to TRBJ1-2; 8 nucleotides line up with TRBD1. CDR3 in amino acids: CASSPDRASYTF. The CDR3 coding sequence is TGTGCCAGCAGTCCGGACAGGGCGAGTTACACCTTC.